These 19 T cell receptor beta chains were all obtained from the same sample, sequenced in a study of tumor T cells in aggressive B-cell lymphoma. Data came from immunoSEQ multiplex PCR; TCRdb stores just in-frame clones and leaves some out. Seen here are 7,900 or so clones, 82% observed once, and the top ten hold 2.7%. Input material: tumor tissue. These receptors were obtained from an adult with diffuse large B cell lymphoma.

The chain employs TRBV4-2 and TRBJ1-1; D remains unclear. The length of the CDR3 is 11 residues. Germline CDR1 is LGHNA and CDR2 is YNFKEQ. The V end lost 4 bases, the J end lost 2 bases, and 2 bases lay between the germline ends. This CDR3 reads CASSLNTEAFF. CDR3 coding DNA: TGTGCCAGCAGCCTAAACACTGAAGCTTTCTTT.

This chain connects TRBV6-6 to TRBJ2-7; TRBD2 agrees at 7 bases. Germline V CDR1 and CDR2: MNHNY, SVGAGI (reference sequence). The CDR3 has 12 amino acids. V lost 8 bases and J lost 1; bases outside the gene matches: 2. The CDR3 region is CASGGGSYEQYF. CDR3 DNA sequence: TGTGCCAGCGGCGGGGGATCCTACGAGCAGTACTTC.

This rearrangement joins TRBV5-6 to TRBJ2-7; 7 bases fit TRBD2. Losses at the gene ends were 0 bases for V and 4 bases for J; bases not matched to a gene: 4. The germline CDR1 and CDR2 sequences are SGHDT and YYEEEE. This CDR3 is 14 amino acids long. CDR3 in amino acids: CASSLAASGYEQYF. CDR3 bases: TGTGCCAGCAGCTTGGCGGCTAGCGGATACGAGCAGTACTTC. The full variable domain, in which reference TRBV5-6 and TRBJ2-7 provide the parts outside the CDR3, is DAGVTQSPTHLIKTRGQQVTLRCSPKSGHDTVSWYQQALGQGPQFIFQYYEEEERQRGNFPDRFSGHQFPNYSSELNVNALLLGDSALYLCASSLAASGYEQYFGPGTRLTVT.

The V gene is TRBV6-6, the J gene TRBJ2-7, with D possibly matching TRBD2 (5 bases). From germline, CDR1 is MNHNY and CDR2 SVGAGI (reference sequence). V was shortened by 11 bases and J by 6 bases, with 20 bases between the two germline ends. The CDR3 sequence is 13 residues long. The CDR3 DNA sequence: TGTGCCTGCTCCGCGGGCAGTGGAAGCGAGCAGTACGTC. This codes for CACSAGSGSEQYV.

CDR3 sequence: CASTGQGKGGNTIYF. CDR3 coding DNA: TGCGCCAGCACTGGACAGGGGAAAGGTGGAAACACCATATATTTT. This chain joins TRBV10-1 and TRBJ1-3; 9 positions agree with TRBD1. Per the germline V gene, CDR1 is WNHNN and CDR2 is SYGVQD (reference sequence). The CDR3 runs to 15 residues. J was trimmed by 3 bases and V by 7 bases; bases with no gene match: 7.

This clone was counted only a few times. The J gene is TRBJ1-2, the V gene TRBV11-2; 7 nucleotides line up with TRBD1. J was trimmed by 8 bases and V by 3 bases; bases with no gene match: 6. CDR3 length: 13 amino acids. Germline V gene lookup returns CDR1 SGHAT and CDR2 FQNNGV. The CDR3 is CASSFGQVQGYTF. DNA for the CDR3: TGTGCCAGCAGCTTTGGACAGGTCCAAGGCTACACCTTC.

The gene calls are TRBV6-5 and TRBJ1-2; 8 nucleotides match TRBD1. The CDR3 loop spans 14 amino acids. Germline CDR1 is MNHEY and CDR2 is SVGAGI. With 2 bases clipped from V and 7 bases from J, the junction kept 6 bases outside the gene matches. The CDR3 loop is CASSYGRGQIGYTF. The CDR3 DNA reads as TGTGCCAGCAGTTACGGCAGGGGGCAAATTGGCTACACCTTC.

The rearrangement joins TRBV7-9 to TRBJ2-1; D gene ambiguous. Germline-derived CDR1 and CDR2 are SEHNR and FQNEAQ (reference sequence). The CDR3 has 15 residues. Trimming removed 0 bases at V and 1 base at J, with 7 bases between. The CDR3 region is CASSLAASSYNEQFF. As DNA, the CDR3 is TGTGCCAGCAGCTTAGCGGCCTCGTCCTACAATGAGCAGTTCTTC. Full variable domain (outside the CDR3, taken from reference TRBV7-9 and TRBJ2-1): DTGVSQNPRHKITKRGQNVTFRCDPISEHNRLYWYRQTLGQGPEFLTYFQNEAQLEKSRLLSDRFSAERPKGSFSTLEIQRTEQGDSAMYLCASSLAASSYNEQFFGPGTRLTVL.

The chain joins TRBV11-2 to TRBJ2-5; TRBD2 is a possible D gene (5 bases). Germline CDR1 is SGHAT and CDR2 is FQNNGV. The CDR3 runs 15 residues. Trimming took off 1 base at V and 2 bases at J, with 11 bases between the two ends. The CDR3 here is CASSLGPSPQETQYF. The CDR3 DNA reads as TGTGCCAGCAGCTTAGGGCCTAGCCCTCAAGAGACCCAGTACTTC.

The chain links TRBV6-5 to TRBJ2-5, with a possible D match to TRBD2 (7 bases). The CDR3 spans 13 residues. CDR1 and CDR2 from the germline V gene are MNHEY and SVGAGI. V shed 7 bases and J shed 11 bases, with 20 bases lying between them. The CDR3: CASTPRGANEQYF. In nucleotides, the CDR3 is TGTGCCAGCACCCCACGGGGGGCGAATGAGCAGTACTTC.

On this clone: One end of the junction does not line up with germline, which may come from a read error. This same CDR3 is encoded by further DNA sequences in the sample. This chain connects TRBV19 to TRBJ2-3; TRBD2 agrees at 10 bases. CDR1 and CDR2 from the germline V gene are LNHDA and SQIVND (reference sequence). The CDR3 is made up of 15 amino acids. The CDR3 DNA follows: TGTGCCAGTAGTATGCCAGCGGGGGGGAAAGATACGCAATATTTT. As protein: CASSMPAGGKDTQYF.

This clone appeared a few times. The J gene is TRBJ2-3, the V gene TRBV7-9, with 8 bases fitting TRBD2. Germline CDR1 reads SEHNR; CDR2 reads FQNEAQ (reference sequence). CDR3 size: 16 residues. Trimming at V came to 1 base and at J to 2 bases, leaving 5 bases not matched to a gene. The CDR3 protein is CASSLEGLGATDTQYF. DNA of the CDR3: TGTGCCAGCAGCTTAGAGGGACTAGGCGCCACAGATACGCAGTATTTT. The full variable domain, its missing parts supplied by reference TRBV7-9 and TRBJ2-3, is DTGVSQNPRHKITKRGQNVTFRCDPISEHNRLYWYRQTLGQGPEFLTYFQNEAQLEKSRLLSDRFSAERPKGSFSTLEIQRTEQGDSAMYLCASSLEGLGATDTQYFGPGTRLTVL.

This clone appeared a few times. The chain links TRBV29-1 to TRBJ2-2; possible D gene TRBD1, 6 bases. The V and J ends lost 5 bases and 3 bases respectively, with 13 bases between them. Germline values: CDR1 SQVTM, CDR2 ANQGSEA. The CDR3 sequence is 14 residues long. The CDR3 DNA is TGCAGCGTTTTCCCAGGGGCCGACACCGGGGAGCTGTTTTTT. The encoded protein is CSVFPGADTGELFF.

This clone was seen only once. V is TRBV19 and J is TRBJ1-2; 7 nucleotides align to TRBD1. V was clipped by 0 bases and J by 2 bases; unmatched bases: 12. The CDR3 consists of 18 residues. Germline V gene sequence: CDR1 LNHDA, CDR2 SQIVND (reference sequence). The CDR3 region is CASSIDQDGTVLNYGYTF. CDR3 sequence (DNA): TGTGCCAGTAGTATAGATCAGGACGGGACAGTCCTAAACTATGGCTACACCTTC.

CDR3 coding DNA: TGTGCCAGCAGGGACAGAAGCTCCTATAATTCACCCCTCCACTTT. Translated: CASRDRSSYNSPLHF. J is TRBJ1-6 and V is TRBV4-2; TRBD1 might be the D (6 bases). Germline V gene sequence: CDR1 LGHNA, CDR2 YNFKEQ. This CDR3 is 15 amino acids long. V was clipped by 6 bases and J by 0 bases, with 9 bases between them.

This clone came up a few times. CDR3 DNA sequence: TGTGCCAGCAGCTTATCACAGGGCAATCAGCCCCAGCATTTT. Amino acids: CASSLSQGNQPQHF. V is TRBV11-2 and J is TRBJ1-5, with a weak D call TRBD1 (5 bases). The CDR3 has 14 amino acids. V was trimmed by 2 bases and J by 2 bases, leaving 7 bases between them. CDR1 SGHAT and CDR2 FQNNGV come from the germline V gene.

The rearrangement uses TRBV6-5 and TRBJ2-5; tentative D call: TRBD2 (6 bases). The CDR3 consists of 15 residues. V gave up 6 bases and J gave up 4 bases, with 18 bases separating them. Germline V gives CDR1 MNHEY, CDR2 SVGAGI. CDR3 residues: CASSITEGWAETQYF. The CDR3 nucleotides are TGTGCCAGCAGCATCACGGAGGGGTGGGCAGAGACCCAGTACTTC.

This chain joins TRBV27 and TRBJ2-7; weak D call: TRBD1 (5 bases). This CDR3 region has 15 residues. The germline CDR1 and CDR2 sequences are MNHEY and SMNVEV (reference sequence). The V end lost 4 bases, the J end lost 4 bases, and 17 bases lay between the germline ends. CDR3: CASSWSAGLGYEQYF. In DNA, the CDR3 is TGTGCCAGCAGTTGGTCCGCAGGGTTGGGTTACGAGCAGTACTTC.

There are a few counts of this clone. The chain employs TRBV9 and TRBJ1-5; D perhaps matches TRBD1 (5 bases). The germline gives CDR1 SGDLS, CDR2 YYNGEE. The CDR3 totals 15 residues. The germline V and J ends were trimmed by 0 bases and 7 bases, with 14 bases remaining between them. The CDR3, as DNA: TGTGCCAGCAGCGTAGTAGGGGATACGGTACAGCCCCAGCATTTT. Translation: CASSVVGDTVQPQHF.